The next 5 T cell receptor beta chains were all read from a single sample in a study of a mutant IDH1 vaccine in newly diagnosed glioma. The time point was: week 47, end of study. In every dose of vaccine, 300 ug of mutant IDH1 20-mer peptide was given alongside topical imiquimod. Measured with immunoSEQ multiplex PCR; TCRdb has only the in-frame clones, and not every one. The sample includes tens of thousands of clones, approximately 75% of them seen just once. Antigens of these TCRs are unknown. This sample comprised PBMCs, obtained from a glioma patient whose treatment included an IDH1 peptide vaccine. Every receptor here comes from a man in his fifties or sixties with glioma.

CDR3 in amino acids: CAWSRGGVDTQYF. CDR3 DNA sequence: TGTGCCTGGAGTCGAGGGGGAGTTGATACGCAGTATTTT. The chain combines TRBV30 with TRBJ2-3; tentative D call: TRBD1 (6 bases). The V gene's germline CDR1 is GTSNPN and CDR2 SVGIG (reference sequence). V was shortened by 2 bases and J by 6 bases, with 12 bases between the two germline ends. The CDR3 is made up of 13 amino acids.

This chain joins TRBV9 and TRBJ2-7, with D perhaps matching TRBD1 or TRBD2 (6 bases each). With 3 bases removed from V and 5 bases from J, the gap between germline ends came to 15 bases. Germline CDR1 SGDLS, CDR2 YYNGEE. The CDR3 sequence is 14 residues long. The CDR3 DNA reads as TGTGCCAGCAGCGAGGGGGAGGTCGGTGACGAGCAGTACTTC. Translation: CASSEGEVGDEQYF.

This clone was counted a few times. V usage is TRBV5-1 and J usage is TRBJ1-1, with D unclear. Looked up from germline, CDR1 is SGHRS and CDR2 is YFSETQ. The CDR3 has 14 residues. Trimming removed 4 bases from V and 4 bases from J, with 14 bases in between. Written as DNA, the CDR3 is TGCGCCAGCAGCCCGGCCCGACGGGGCACTGAAGCTTTCTTT. Translation gives CASSPARRGTEAFF.

The chain links TRBV5-1 to TRBJ1-2; D is possibly TRBD1 (5 bases). The CDR3 is 14 residues long. Germline lookup yields CDR1 SGHRS and CDR2 YFSETQ. V lost 1 base and J lost 8, with 15 bases in between. The CDR3 region has the DNA TGCGCCAGCAGCTTGCAAGGGACGGAGGAGGGCTACACCTTC. It codes for CASSLQGTEEGYTF.

V and J are TRBV5-6 and TRBJ2-5, with 7 positions matching TRBD2. The ends lost 4 bases at V and 1 base at J; junction bases unmatched: 13. The germline V gene encodes CDR1 SGHDT and CDR2 YYEEEE. This CDR3 contains 17 residues. The CDR3 DNA is TGTGCCAGCAGCCCGGGGGGTAGTCCCAGGATCCAAGAGACCCAGTACTTC. Its translation is CASSPGGSPRIQETQYF.